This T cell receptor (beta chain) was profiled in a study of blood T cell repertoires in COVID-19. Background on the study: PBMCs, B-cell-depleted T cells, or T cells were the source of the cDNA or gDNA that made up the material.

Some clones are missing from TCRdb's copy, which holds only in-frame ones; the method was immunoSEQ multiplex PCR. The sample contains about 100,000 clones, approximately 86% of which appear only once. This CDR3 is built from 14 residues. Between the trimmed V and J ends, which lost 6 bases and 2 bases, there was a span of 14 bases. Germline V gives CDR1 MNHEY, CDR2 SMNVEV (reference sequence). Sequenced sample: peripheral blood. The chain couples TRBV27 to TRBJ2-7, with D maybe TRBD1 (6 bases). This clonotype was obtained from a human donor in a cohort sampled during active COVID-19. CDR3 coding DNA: TGTGCCAGCAGCCCTGGGGACACAGCCTACGAGCAGTACTTC. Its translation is CASSPGDTAYEQYF.